One sample yielded the 23 T cell receptor beta chains listed below, sequenced in a study of shared clonotypes between healthy human individuals. Profiling relied on immunoSEQ multiplex PCR, and the TCRdb table lists in-frame clones only, not all of them. The sample holds roughly 2.4 million clones, 95% seen once. The specimen was naive CD4+ T cells sorted from blood. As to subset: CD45RA+ positively selected. The receptor source for this set is a man younger than 35 in good health.

The rearrangement links TRBV4-1 to TRBJ2-7; D tentatively fits TRBD1 or TRBD2 (6 bases each). Germline-derived CDR1 and CDR2 are MGHRA and YSYEKL. The CDR3 extends over 16 amino acids. The V and J ends lost 0 bases and 2 bases respectively, with 14 bases between them. CDR3: CASSQDRGTKPYEQYF. In nucleotides, the CDR3 is TGCGCCAGCAGCCAAGATCGGGGGACAAAGCCCTACGAGCAGTACTTC.

This rearrangement joins TRBV18 to TRBJ1-1; D perhaps matches TRBD1 (6 bases). The CDR3 consists of 14 residues. Between the trimmed V and J ends, which lost 1 base and 7 bases, there was a span of 13 bases. The germline gives CDR1 KGHSH, CDR2 LQKENI. The CDR3 nucleotides are TGTGCCAGCTCACCACAGACAGGAATGGGTGAAGCTTTCTTT. Translated: CASSPQTGMGEAFF.

The V call is TRBV5-1, the J call TRBJ1-1; 10 bases map to TRBD1. The length of the CDR3 is 14 residues. Per the germline V gene, CDR1 is SGHRS and CDR2 is YFSETQ. CDR3 amino acids: CTSGTGVLNTEAFF. The CDR3 nucleotides read TGCACCTCCGGGACAGGGGTTTTGAACACTGAAGCTTTCTTT.

About this clone: The same CDR3 arises from other DNA sequences in this sample as well. The genes are TRBV7-2 and TRBJ2-5; D is unclear. Deletions cut 1 base from V and 1 base from J, with 7 bases between. The CDR3 is made up of 14 amino acids. The germline V gene encodes CDR1 SGHTA and CDR2 FQGNSA. CDR3 sequence: CASSLVGSQETQYF. The CDR3 nucleotides read TGTGCCAGCAGCTTAGTGGGCAGCCAAGAGACCCAGTACTTC. The variable domain in full, with the rest retrieved from reference TRBV7-2 and TRBJ2-5, is GAGVSQSPSNKVTEKGKDVELRCDPISGHTALYWYRQSLGQGLEFLIYFQGNSAPDKSGLPSDRFSAERTGGSVSTLTIQRTQQEDSAVYLCASSLVGSQETQYFGPGTRLLVL.

About this clone itself: A junction boundary mismatches the germline segment, possibly from a read error. The chain employs TRBV30 and TRBJ2-2, with D unclear. CDR1 GTSNPN and CDR2 SVGIG come from the germline V gene (reference sequence). The CDR3 has 13 amino acids. CDR3: CAWRTVNSGELFF. The CDR3 DNA reads as TGTGCCTGGAGGACGGTGAACTCCGGGGAGCTGTTTTTT.

The V gene is TRBV19, the J gene TRBJ2-2; D may be TRBD2 (5 bases). The V end lost 3 bases, the J end lost 1 base, and 15 bases lay between the germline ends. Germline loops: CDR1 LNHDA, CDR2 SQIVND (reference sequence). The CDR3 sequence is 17 residues long. The CDR3 region has the DNA TGTGCCAGTAGTATCGGGTCGGACTGGATGAACACCGGGGAGCTGTTTTTT. It encodes CASSIGSDWMNTGELFF.

V and J are TRBV9 and TRBJ2-1, with 12 bases identical to TRBD2. The CDR3 is made up of 19 amino acids. The V gene end was trimmed by 0 bases and the J gene end by 2 bases; junction bases not matched to a gene: 9. CDR1 is SGDLS and CDR2 is YYNGEE in the germline V gene. The DNA for the CDR3 is TGTGCCAGCAGCGTAGTCCCCTTCACTAGCGGGGGGACCTACAATGAGCAGTTCTTC. Translating gives CASSVVPFTSGGTYNEQFF.

This chain uses TRBV5-1 with TRBJ2-3; 7 nucleotides agree with TRBD1. Unmatched junction bases numbered 7, after V lost 4 bases and J lost 2 bases. From germline, CDR1 is SGHRS and CDR2 YFSETQ. The CDR3 consists of 15 residues. CDR3 residues: CASSQGDSNTDTQYF. The CDR3 coding sequence is TGCGCCAGCAGCCAAGGGGACAGCAACACAGATACGCAGTATTTT.

The J gene is TRBJ2-3, the V gene TRBV15, with a tentative D call TRBD1 (6 bases). The V gene's germline CDR1 is LNHNV and CDR2 YYDKDF (reference sequence). V was pared by 3 bases and J by 0 bases, with 16 bases between. The CDR3 is 17 amino acids. The DNA for the CDR3 is TGTGCCACCAGCAGCCGGGCAGGGGAGTCTAGCACAGATACGCAGTATTTT. It is translated as CATSSRAGESSTDTQYF.

The J gene is TRBJ1-1, the V gene TRBV11-2, with a possible D match to TRBD1 (5 bases). The CDR3 spans 15 residues. Germline CDR1 is SGHAT and CDR2 is FQNNGV. V was clipped by 1 base and J by 0 bases, with 9 bases between them. The CDR3, as DNA: TGTGCCAGCAGCTTAGTCGGGGGGATGAACACTGAAGCTTTCTTT. The encoded protein is CASSLVGGMNTEAFF.

The V gene is TRBV5-1, the J gene TRBJ2-7; 14 bases are a match to TRBD2. Germline V gene sequence: CDR1 SGHRS, CDR2 YFSETQ. V shed 4 bases and J 5 bases; nucleotides not matched to a gene: 5. This CDR3 region has 15 residues. The CDR3 loop reads CASSKGTSGSNEQYF. The DNA for the CDR3 is TGCGCCAGCAGCAAGGGGACTAGCGGGAGTAACGAGCAGTACTTC. The full variable domain, in which reference TRBV5-1 and TRBJ2-7 provide the parts outside the CDR3, is KAGVTQTPRYLIKTRGQQVTLSCSPISGHRSVSWYQQTPGQGLQFLFEYFSETQRNKGNFPGRFSGRQFSNSRSEMNVSTLELGDSALYLCASSKGTSGSNEQYFGPGTRLTVT.

The rearrangement uses TRBV6-1 and TRBJ1-3; TRBD1 is a possible D gene (6 bases). Trimming removed 6 bases from V and 0 bases from J, with 12 bases in between. CDR1 is MNHNS and CDR2 is SASEGT in the germline V gene. CDR3 size: 15 residues. CDR3 in DNA: TGTGCCAGCAGGGAGGGGGGGTACTCTGGAAACACCATATATTTT. This gives the protein CASREGGYSGNTIYF.

The CDR3 reads CASSGDRDKNTGELFF. CDR3 DNA: TGTGCCAGCAGCGGAGACCGGGACAAGAACACCGGGGAGCTGTTTTTT. The chain uses TRBV2 and TRBJ2-2; D perhaps matches TRBD1 (6 bases). The CDR3 has 16 residues. The V and J ends lost 6 bases and 1 base respectively, with 15 bases between them. The germline gives CDR1 SNHLY, CDR2 FYNNEI.

The chain combines TRBV6-1 with TRBJ1-3; possible D gene TRBD1, 5 bases. This CDR3 has 15 residues. Germline V lookup: CDR1 MNHNS, CDR2 SASEGT. V lost 11 bases and J 6 bases, leaving 23 bases between the germline ends. The CDR3 spells CADKRDSGTENTIYF. The CDR3 DNA sequence: TGTGCCGACAAAAGGGACTCGGGCACCGAAAACACCATATATTTT.

The gene calls are TRBV6-5 and TRBJ1-1; possibly TRBD1 for D (6 bases). This CDR3 is built from 14 residues. Trimming pared 5 bases from V and 0 bases from J, leaving 10 bases between. Germline V gene lookup returns CDR1 MNHEY and CDR2 SVGAGI. The CDR3 loop reads CASSARTVNTEAFF. CDR3 nucleotide sequence: TGTGCCAGCAGTGCGCGGACAGTGAACACTGAAGCTTTCTTT.

The chain joins TRBV7-6 to TRBJ1-2, with a tentative D call TRBD1 (6 bases). The CDR3 has 14 residues. CDR1 and CDR2 from the germline V gene are SGHVS and FNYEAQ. The V end lost 5 bases, the J end lost 3 bases, and 13 bases lay between the germline ends. For the CDR3, the DNA is TGTGCCAGCAGCCAAGGACAGATGGACTATGGCTACACCTTC. Translation gives CASSQGQMDYGYTF.

The rearrangement links TRBV30 to TRBJ1-2, with D possibly matching TRBD1 (6 bases). The CDR3 loop spans 12 amino acids. Germline V gives CDR1 GTSNPN, CDR2 SVGIG (reference sequence). V lost 2 bases and J lost 8, with 12 bases in between. As DNA, the CDR3 is TGTGCCTGGAGTATTCGGACAGACGGCTACACCTTC. It yields the protein CAWSIRTDGYTF.

V and J are TRBV6-5 and TRBJ1-6; 10 nucleotides align to TRBD1. Germline trimming cut 6 bases from V and 9 bases from J; bases unmatched to any gene: 8. The CDR3 sequence is 15 residues long. The germline CDR1 and CDR2 sequences are MNHEY and SVGAGI. CDR3 in DNA: TGTGCCAGCAGCAGGGGCGGGACAGGGGCTTCACCCCTCCACTTT. Translation gives CASSRGGTGASPLHF.

The chain combines TRBV30 with TRBJ1-4; possibly TRBD1 for D (6 bases). The germline gives CDR1 GTSNPN, CDR2 SVGIG (reference sequence). The germline V and J ends were trimmed by 0 bases and 8 bases, with 13 bases remaining between them. The CDR3 runs 14 residues. CDR3 region: CAWSVYREEEKLFF. For the CDR3, the DNA is TGTGCCTGGAGTGTATACAGGGAGGAAGAAAAACTGTTTTTT.

As to this clone: This same CDR3 is encoded by further DNA sequences in the sample. The CDR3 here is CASSFSGNTGELFF. Written as DNA, the CDR3 is TGTGCCAGCAGCTTCTCGGGAAACACCGGGGAGCTGTTTTTT. This chain connects TRBV7-2 to TRBJ2-2, with D possibly matching TRBD2 (5 bases). V was shortened by 3 bases and J by 2 bases, with 7 bases between the two germline ends. CDR1 and CDR2 from the germline V gene are SGHTA and FQGNSA. The CDR3 contains 14 residues.

The rearrangement joins TRBV20-1 to TRBJ1-1; no reliable D call. The germline CDR1 and CDR2 sequences are DFQATT and SNEGSKA (reference sequence). V dropped 4 bases and J dropped 4 bases, with 7 bases sitting between them. This CDR3 spans 11 amino acids. The CDR3 DNA follows: TGCAGTGCTACCTTGGCCACTGAAGCTTTCTTT. It translates to CSATLATEAFF.

The J gene is TRBJ2-3, the V gene TRBV6-5; D is ambiguous. The germline V gene encodes CDR1 MNHEY and CDR2 SVGAGI. The CDR3 totals 14 residues. The V end lost 2 bases, the J end lost 2 bases, and 8 bases lay between the germline ends. The CDR3 loop is CASSYASHTDTQYF. The CDR3 region has the DNA TGTGCCAGCAGTTACGCATCACACACAGATACGCAGTATTTT.

V is TRBV7-9 and J is TRBJ2-6; D remains unclear. Germline V gives CDR1 SEHNR, CDR2 FQNEAQ (reference sequence). Between the trimmed V and J ends, which lost 5 bases and 0 bases, there was a span of 5 bases. This CDR3 region has 14 residues. CDR3: CASSQNSGANVLTF. The CDR3 DNA reads TGTGCCAGCAGCCAAAACTCTGGGGCCAACGTCCTGACTTTC. Together with reference TRBV7-9 and TRBJ2-6, the CDR3 gives the full variable domain: DTGVSQNPRHKITKRGQNVTFRCDPISEHNRLYWYRQTLGQGPEFLTYFQNEAQLEKSRLLSDRFSAERPKGSFSTLEIQRTEQGDSAMYLCASSQNSGANVLTFGAGSRLTVL.